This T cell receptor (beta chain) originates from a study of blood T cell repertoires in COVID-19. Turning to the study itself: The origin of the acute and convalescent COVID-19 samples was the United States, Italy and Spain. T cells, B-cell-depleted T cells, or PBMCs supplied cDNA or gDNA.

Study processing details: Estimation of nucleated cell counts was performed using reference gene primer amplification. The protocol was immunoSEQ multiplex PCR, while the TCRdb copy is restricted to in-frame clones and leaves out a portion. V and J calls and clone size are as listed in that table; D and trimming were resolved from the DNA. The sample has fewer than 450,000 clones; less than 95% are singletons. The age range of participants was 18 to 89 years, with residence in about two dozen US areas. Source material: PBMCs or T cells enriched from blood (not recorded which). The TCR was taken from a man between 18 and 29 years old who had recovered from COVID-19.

The CDR3 nucleotides read TGTGCCAGCAGCGTAGTGACAGGAAGCACAGATACGCAGTATTTT. It codes for CASSVVTGSTDTQYF. This chain links TRBV9 with TRBJ2-3; perhaps TRBD1 as D (6 bases). CDR1 is SGDLS and CDR2 is YYNGEE in the germline V gene. This CDR3 comprises 15 residues. Trimming shortened V by 0 bases and J by 0 bases, and 8 bases separated the two germline ends.